Following are 29 T cell receptor beta chains from one sample sequenced in a study of T cells in Graves' hyperthyroidism and ophthalmopathy. Amplified TCR beta CDR3 regions came from RNA transcripts. The primer set for the first-round RT-PCR of the TCR CDR3 was HTBI. TCRdb processed the multiplex PCR reads anew with MiXCR; each CDR3 protein has one entry. This table holds about 480,000 distinct CDR3 sequences, roughly a quarter found once. Sequenced input: blood. These receptors originate from a woman aged 25 to 39 with Graves' ophthalmopathy.

This clonotype was seen repeatedly, ten times or more. The gene calls are TRBV11-3 and TRBJ2-5; 7 bases are a match to TRBD1. CDR3 length equals 15 residues. The germline V gene has CDR1 SGHNT and CDR2 YENEEA. The V and J ends lost 5 bases and 4 bases, in that order; junction bases with no gene match: 10. This CDR3 is CASSISWDSRETQYF. DNA for the CDR3: TGTGCCAGCAGCATCTCTTGGGACAGTAGAGAGACCCAGTACTTC.

The rearrangement links TRBV12-3 or TRBV12-4 to TRBJ1-1; perhaps TRBD1 as D (5 bases). Deletions cut 5 bases from V and 5 bases from J, with 24 bases between. The CDR3 sequence is 17 residues long. CDR3 amino acids: CASSGLGTQNRRTEAFF. DNA for the CDR3: TGTGCCAGCAGTGGCCTGGGGACCCAAAACCGGAGGACTGAAGCTTTCTTT.

This clonotype was counted many times. A much larger clone lies a single base off, so this may be a read error. The CDR3 sequence is CASSSAWDTRYSYTF. The CDR3 DNA reads as TGTGCCAGCAGTTCCGCCTGGGACACCCGCTATAGCTACACCTTC. The chain is built from TRBV27 and TRBJ1-2; maybe TRBD1 (6 bases). This CDR3 is 15 amino acids long. CDR1 MNHEY and CDR2 SMNVEV come from the germline V gene (reference sequence).

This clonotype was recorded at least ten times. The chain uses TRBV27 and TRBJ1-5; 7 bases align to TRBD1. The CDR3 has 15 residues. Trimming took 5 bases from V and 2 from J; bases not matched to a gene: 6. Germline V gene sequence: CDR1 MNHEY, CDR2 SMNVEV (reference sequence). The CDR3 reads CASSQYGQGNQPQHF. The DNA for the CDR3 is TGTGCCAGCAGTCAATACGGACAGGGCAATCAGCCCCAGCATTTT.

This rearrangement joins TRBV6-1 to TRBJ1-2; no firm D call. The V and J ends lost 4 bases and 8 bases respectively, with 14 bases between them. The CDR3 extends over 13 amino acids. Per the germline V gene, CDR1 is MNHNS and CDR2 is SASEGT. This CDR3 is CASSGTPSIGYTF. In DNA form, the CDR3 reads TGTGCCAGCAGTGGGACTCCCTCTATCGGCTACACCTTC.

V usage is TRBV10-1 and J usage is TRBJ1-5; tentatively, D is TRBD1 (5 bases). From germline, CDR1 is WNHNN and CDR2 SYGVQD (reference sequence). Trimming removed 9 bases at V and 4 bases at J, with 13 bases between. The CDR3 extends over 13 amino acids. This CDR3 reads CASWGLHNQPQHF. DNA for the CDR3: TGCGCCAGTTGGGGACTCCATAATCAGCCCCAGCATTTT.

A few counts support this clonotype. Mismatch with germline at one junction end may stem from a read error. This rearrangement joins TRBV6-1 to TRBJ1-5; D is possibly TRBD1 (5 bases). In germline, CDR1 is MNHNS, CDR2 SASEGT. CDR3 length: 14 amino acids. The CDR3 loop is CASSEAPGDSKGDF. The CDR3 DNA is TGTGCCAGCAGTGAAGCGCCGGGGGACTCCAAGGGTGATTTT.

This clonotype was seen many times. J is TRBJ2-6 and V is TRBV3-1, with D perhaps matching TRBD2 (6 bases). The V gene's germline CDR1 is LGHDT and CDR2 YNNKEL (reference sequence). The CDR3 sequence is 17 residues long. The V end lost 1 base, the J end lost 0 bases, and 10 bases lay between the germline ends. The CDR3 region has the DNA TGTGCCAGCAGCCAAGTAGCGGTAAGCTCTGGGGCCAACGTCCTGACTTTC. Encoded protein: CASSQVAVSSGANVLTF.

This clonotype was seen at least ten times. This chain links TRBV6-1 with TRBJ2-7; tentatively, D is TRBD1 or TRBD2 (5 bases each). V lost 5 bases and J lost 4, with 15 bases in between. Germline loops: CDR1 MNHNS, CDR2 SASEGT. There are 14 residues in the CDR3. The CDR3 spells CASSRDALGYEQYF. The CDR3, as DNA: TGTGCCAGCAGTCGGGACGCCTTAGGATACGAGCAGTACTTC.

This clonotype came up many times. The gene calls are TRBV12-3 or TRBV12-4 and TRBJ1-1, with 8 bases lining up with TRBD1. V shed 5 bases and J 4 bases; nucleotides not matched to a gene: 9. The CDR3 runs to 15 residues. The CDR3 nucleotides are TGTGCCAGCAGTACAGTACAGGGGGGCGGCACTGAAGCTTTCTTT. Protein: CASSTVQGGGTEAFF.

This clonotype was detected only a few times. A much larger clonotype is one base distant, so this may be a read error. The rearrangement uses TRBV7-3 and TRBJ1-1, with TRBD1 matching over 8 bases. This CDR3 comprises 17 residues. The germline V gene encodes CDR1 SGHTA and CDR2 FQGTGA. CDR3: CVSSLNSGGPMNTEAFF. Written as DNA, the CDR3 is TGTGTCAGCAGCTTAAATTCAGGGGGCCCTATGAACACTGAAGCTTTCTTT.

The rearrangement links TRBV6-1 to TRBJ2-4; D might be TRBD1 or TRBD2, each matching 6 bases. The CDR3 is 14 amino acids. The V and J ends lost 6 bases and 2 bases respectively, with 11 bases between them. Germline loops: CDR1 MNHNS, CDR2 SASEGT. CDR3 nucleotides: TGTGCCAGCAGGCCCGGGGGCTCCAAAAACATTCAGTACTTC. It codes for CASRPGGSKNIQYF.

This clonotype was counted a few times. V and J are TRBV4-1 and TRBJ2-7; no clear D gene. CDR1 and CDR2 from the germline V gene are MGHRA and YSYEKL. The CDR3 totals 15 residues. V gave up 4 bases and J gave up 1 base, with 14 bases separating them. The DNA of the CDR3 is TGCGCCAGCAGCCGGGAAGGTGCGGAATCCTACGAGCAGTACTTC. This gives the protein CASSREGAESYEQYF.

This clonotype came up many times. The chain couples TRBV6-5 to TRBJ2-7; perhaps TRBD1 as D (6 bases). From germline, CDR1 is MNHEY and CDR2 SVGAGI. The ends were cut back, 6 bases at V and 3 bases at J, with 12 bases in the middle. The CDR3 runs to 13 residues. The CDR3 DNA reads TGTGCCAGCAGACGACAGGACAGCTACGAGCAGTACTTC. As protein: CASRRQDSYEQYF.

This clonotype was seen repeatedly, ten times or more. The rearrangement joins TRBV20-1 to TRBJ1-5; tentatively, D is TRBD1 (6 bases). The CDR3 is 16 amino acids. V was cut by 0 bases and J by 1 base, with 13 bases left in between. Germline CDR1 DFQATT, CDR2 SNEGSKA (reference sequence). DNA of the CDR3: TGCAGTGCTAGAGATTTTAACAGGGTGAGCAATCAGCCCCAGCATTTT. Protein product: CSARDFNRVSNQPQHF.

Notes on this clonotype: At one end, the junction sequence differs from germline, possibly due to a read error. This chain joins TRBV7-8 and TRBJ2-5; D perhaps matches TRBD2 (6 bases). Germline-derived CDR1 and CDR2 are SGHVS and FQNEAQ. This CDR3 is built from 12 residues. CDR3 coding DNA: TGTGCCAGCAGCTCCCGCCGGGAGAACCCAAACTTC. Its translation: CASSSRRENPNF.

The sample holds many counts of this clonotype. This chain joins TRBV12-3 or TRBV12-4 and TRBJ1-1, with D possibly TRBD1 on 6 matching bases. CDR3 length equals 17 residues. V lost 2 bases and J 4 bases, leaving 20 bases between the germline ends. CDR3 loop: CASSLILSGGVSTEAFF. CDR3 bases: TGTGCCAGCAGTTTAATCCTCTCTGGGGGCGTAAGCACTGAAGCTTTCTTT.

This chain uses TRBV6-5 with TRBJ2-2; 9 nucleotides align to TRBD1. V gave up 3 bases and J gave up 3 bases; unmatched junction bases: 2. CDR1 and CDR2 from the germline V gene are MNHEY and SVGAGI. The CDR3 consists of 15 residues. DNA of the CDR3: TGTGCCAGCAGTTATGGGGACAGGGACACCGGGGAGCTGTTTTTT. This sequence encodes CASSYGDRDTGELFF.

This clonotype appeared a few times. The rearrangement joins TRBV6-1 to TRBJ2-7; either TRBD1 or TRBD2 may supply D (5 bases each). The germline V gene encodes CDR1 MNHNS and CDR2 SASEGT. Trimming stripped 7 bases from V and 3 bases from J, with 22 bases between. The CDR3 extends over 16 amino acids. The CDR3 spells CASNRGVRGGGYEQYF. CDR3 sequence (DNA): TGTGCCAGCAACCGTGGGGTGAGGGGCGGTGGCTACGAGCAGTACTTC.

This clonotype was found many times. The chain couples TRBV10-3 to TRBJ2-3, with D tentatively TRBD2 (5 bases). Trimming cost V 5 bases and J 5 bases, with 17 bases left between them. The CDR3 consists of 15 residues. Germline V gene lookup returns CDR1 ENHRY and CDR2 SYGVKD. CDR3 sequence (DNA): TGTGCCATCAGTTTTTCCGTGCTAGCTGAAGATACGCAGTATTTT. Protein: CAISFSVLAEDTQYF.

This clonotype has a count of ten or more. V gene TRBV2 combines with J gene TRBJ2-7, with TRBD2 as a possible D gene (5 bases). V was cut by 0 bases and J by 9 bases, with 12 bases left in between. CDR1 is SNHLY and CDR2 is FYNNEI in the germline V gene. This CDR3 spans 13 amino acids. For the CDR3, the DNA is TGTGCCAGCAGTGAAGCGCGAGAGGGAGCGCAGTACTTC. Its protein product is CASSEAREGAQYF.

This clonotype was seen many times. J is TRBJ1-1 and V is TRBV19; unclear D gene. The V gene lost 4 bases and the J gene lost 3 bases, with 15 bases spanning the gap. CDR1 is LNHDA, CDR2 SQIVND, per germline (reference sequence). The CDR3 length is 15 residues. The DNA for the CDR3 is TGTGCCAGTAGTACGGTCCTCGGTGGCGACACTGAAGCTTTCTTT. As protein: CASSTVLGGDTEAFF.

This clonotype was recorded a few times. The V and J genes are TRBV12-3 or TRBV12-4 and TRBJ1-2; perhaps TRBD1 as D (5 bases). Trimming cost V 3 bases and J 5 bases, with 13 bases left between them. There are 14 residues in the CDR3. Here the CDR3 reads CASSLSGAGYGYTF. CDR3 sequence (DNA): TGTGCCAGCAGTTTGTCTGGGGCTGGTTATGGCTACACCTTC.

This clonotype was seen ten or more times. This rearrangement joins TRBV29-1 to TRBJ2-7; TRBD1 might be the D (6 bases). V gave up 2 bases and J gave up 7 bases, with 15 bases separating them. CDR1 and CDR2 (germline): SQVTM, ANQGSEA. The CDR3 sequence is 13 residues long. The DNA of the CDR3 is TGCAGCGTTGAACCCCCTGGGGGCGGAGAGCAGTACTTC. The encoded protein is CSVEPPGGGEQYF.

Details on this clonotype: A much larger clone differs from this one at a single base, so this may be a read error. V usage is TRBV11-2 and J usage is TRBJ2-5, with 11 bases fitting TRBD2. With 5 bases clipped from V and 5 bases from J, the junction kept 7 bases outside the gene matches. This CDR3 spans 15 amino acids. The germline V gene has CDR1 SGHAT and CDR2 FQNNGV. The CDR3 sequence: CASSPRLAGKETQYF. The CDR3 DNA is TGTGCCAGCAGCCCCCGACTAGCGGGGAAGGAGACCCAGTACTTC.

This clonotype was counted ten times or more. The V gene is TRBV7-9, the J gene TRBJ2-7; no clear D gene. CDR3 length: 13 residues. V dropped 5 bases and J dropped 5 bases, with 13 bases sitting between them. The germline gives CDR1 SEHNR, CDR2 FQNEAQ (reference sequence). The CDR3 coding sequence is TGTGCCAGCAGCGCCGGAAACTTAAACGAGCAGTACTTC. This codes for CASSAGNLNEQYF.

This clonotype came up many times. The gene calls are TRBV12-3 or TRBV12-4 and TRBJ2-7, with D possibly matching TRBD1 (5 bases). The CDR3 contains 14 residues. The ends were cut back, 5 bases at V and 2 bases at J, with 13 bases in the middle. This CDR3 reads CASSRQRSPYEQYF. The CDR3 region has the DNA TGTGCCAGCAGTCGACAGCGTTCCCCCTACGAGCAGTACTTC.

Only one count was recorded for this clonotype. A much larger clone lies a single base off, so this may be a read error. J is TRBJ2-5 and V is TRBV7-9; D possibly corresponds to TRBD1 (5 bases). Germline-derived CDR1 and CDR2 are SEHNR and FQNEAQ (reference sequence). V lost 0 bases, J lost 1 base, and 6 bases lay in between. The CDR3 sequence is 14 residues long. The CDR3 DNA reads as TGTGCCAGCAGCTTAGCCAGGGCCCAAGAGACCCAGTACTTC. It specifies CASSLARAQETQYF.

The chain uses TRBV4-2 and TRBJ2-5; 15 bases agree with TRBD2. The CDR3 spans 16 residues. V trimming: 4 bases; J trimming: 5 bases; junction bases outside the gene matches: 5. The germline V gene encodes CDR1 LGHNA and CDR2 YNFKEQ. This CDR3 reads CASSPDGTSGRETQYF. DNA of the CDR3: TGTGCCAGCAGCCCAGATGGGACTAGCGGGAGGGAGACCCAGTACTTC.